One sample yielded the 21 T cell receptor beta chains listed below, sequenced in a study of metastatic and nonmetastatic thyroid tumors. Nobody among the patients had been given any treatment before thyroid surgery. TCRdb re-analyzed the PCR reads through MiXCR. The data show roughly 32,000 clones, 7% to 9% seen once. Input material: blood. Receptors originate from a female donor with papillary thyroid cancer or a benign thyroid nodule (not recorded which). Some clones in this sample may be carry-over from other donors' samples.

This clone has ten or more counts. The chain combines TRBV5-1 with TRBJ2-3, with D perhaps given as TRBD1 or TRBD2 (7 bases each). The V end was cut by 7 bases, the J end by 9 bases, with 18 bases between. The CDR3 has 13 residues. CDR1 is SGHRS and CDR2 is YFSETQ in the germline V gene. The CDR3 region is CASVGLGGGTQYF. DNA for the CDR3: TGCGCCAGCGTCGGACTAGGGGGCGGGACGCAGTATTTT.

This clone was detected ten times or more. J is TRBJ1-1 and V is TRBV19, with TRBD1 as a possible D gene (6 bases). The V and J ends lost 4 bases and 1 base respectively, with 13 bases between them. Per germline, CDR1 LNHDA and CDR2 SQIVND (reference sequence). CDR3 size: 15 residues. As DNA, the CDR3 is TGTGCCAGTAGTAATTCGGGACAAGCGAACACTGAAGCTTTCTTT. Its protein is CASSNSGQANTEAFF. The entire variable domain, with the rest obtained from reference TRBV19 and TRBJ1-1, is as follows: DGGITQSPKYLFRKEGQNVTLSCEQNLNHDAMYWYRQDPGQGLRLIYYSQIVNDFQKGDIAEGYSVSREKKESFPLTVTSAQKNPTAFYLCASSNSGQANTEAFFGQGTRLTVV.

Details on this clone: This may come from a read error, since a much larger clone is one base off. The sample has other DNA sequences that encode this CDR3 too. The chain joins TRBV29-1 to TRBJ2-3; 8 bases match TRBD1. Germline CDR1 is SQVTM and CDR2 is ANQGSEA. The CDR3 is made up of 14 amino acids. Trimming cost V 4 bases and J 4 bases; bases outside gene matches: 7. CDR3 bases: TGCAGCGTTGTGCGGCAGGGGGCCGCAGATACGCAGTATTTT. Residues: CSVVRQGAADTQYF.

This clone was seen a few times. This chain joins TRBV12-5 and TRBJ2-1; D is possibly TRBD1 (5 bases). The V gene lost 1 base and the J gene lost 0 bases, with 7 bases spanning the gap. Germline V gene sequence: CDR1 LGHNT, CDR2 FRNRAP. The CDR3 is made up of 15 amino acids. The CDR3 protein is CASGLGQYSYNEQFF. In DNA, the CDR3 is TGTGCTAGTGGTTTGGGACAGTACTCCTACAATGAGCAGTTCTTC.

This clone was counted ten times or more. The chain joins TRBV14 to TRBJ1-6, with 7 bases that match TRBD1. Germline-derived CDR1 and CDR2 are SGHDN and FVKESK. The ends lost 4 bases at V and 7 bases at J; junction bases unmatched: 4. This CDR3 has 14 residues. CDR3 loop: CASSRETGNSPLHF. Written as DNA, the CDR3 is TGTGCCAGCAGCCGTGAGACAGGGAATTCACCCCTCCACTTT.

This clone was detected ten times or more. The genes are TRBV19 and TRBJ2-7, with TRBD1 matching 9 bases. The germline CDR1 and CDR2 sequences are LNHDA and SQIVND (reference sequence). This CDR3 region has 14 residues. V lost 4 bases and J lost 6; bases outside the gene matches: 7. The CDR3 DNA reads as TGTGCCAGTAGTACGGACAGGGGCGGCGGCGAGCAGTACTTC. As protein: CASSTDRGGGEQYF.

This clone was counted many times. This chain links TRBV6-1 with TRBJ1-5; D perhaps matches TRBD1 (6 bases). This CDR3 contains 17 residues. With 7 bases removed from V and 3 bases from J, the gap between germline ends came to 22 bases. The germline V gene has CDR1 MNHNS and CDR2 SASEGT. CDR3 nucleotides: TGTGCCAGCAAGGTCGTTGGGGGGCAGGGATCCAATCAGCCCCAGCATTTT. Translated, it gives CASKVVGGQGSNQPQHF.

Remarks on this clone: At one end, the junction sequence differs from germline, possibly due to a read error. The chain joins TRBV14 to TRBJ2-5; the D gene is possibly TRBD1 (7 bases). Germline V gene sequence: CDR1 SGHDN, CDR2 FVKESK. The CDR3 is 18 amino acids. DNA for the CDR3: TGTGCCGGCAGCCAAGGCGGGACAGACCTTTCGTACCAAGAGACCCAGTACTTC. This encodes CAGSQGGTDLSYQETQYF.

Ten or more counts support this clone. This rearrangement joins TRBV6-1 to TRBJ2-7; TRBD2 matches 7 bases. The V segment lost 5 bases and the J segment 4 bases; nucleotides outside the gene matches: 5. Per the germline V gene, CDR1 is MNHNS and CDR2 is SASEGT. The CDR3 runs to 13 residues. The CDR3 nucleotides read TGTGCCAGCAGTTTTTCGGGGGGATACGAGCAGTACTTC. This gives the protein CASSFSGGYEQYF.

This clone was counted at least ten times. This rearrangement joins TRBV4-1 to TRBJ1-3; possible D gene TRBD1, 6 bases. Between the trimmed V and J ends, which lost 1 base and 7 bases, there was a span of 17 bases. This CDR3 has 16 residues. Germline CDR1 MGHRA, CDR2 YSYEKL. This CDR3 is CASSQGIQGAGNTIYF. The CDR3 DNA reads TGCGCCAGCAGCCAAGGGATACAGGGAGCGGGGAACACCATATATTTT.

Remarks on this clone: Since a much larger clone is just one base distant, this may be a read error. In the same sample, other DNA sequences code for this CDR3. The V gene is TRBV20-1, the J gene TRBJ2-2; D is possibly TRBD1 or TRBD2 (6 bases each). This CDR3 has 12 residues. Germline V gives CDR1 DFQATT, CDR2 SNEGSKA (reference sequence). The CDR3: CSAKRGAGELFF. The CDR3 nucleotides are TGCAGTGCTAAGAGGGGGGCCGGCGAGCTGTTTTTT.

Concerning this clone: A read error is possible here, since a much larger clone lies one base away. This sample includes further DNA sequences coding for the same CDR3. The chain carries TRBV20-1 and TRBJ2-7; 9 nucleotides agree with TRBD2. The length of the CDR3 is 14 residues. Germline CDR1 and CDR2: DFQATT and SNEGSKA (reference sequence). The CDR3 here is CSASGLALSYEQYF. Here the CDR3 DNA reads TGCAGCGCTAGTGGACTAGCGCTCTCCTACGAGCAGTACTTC.

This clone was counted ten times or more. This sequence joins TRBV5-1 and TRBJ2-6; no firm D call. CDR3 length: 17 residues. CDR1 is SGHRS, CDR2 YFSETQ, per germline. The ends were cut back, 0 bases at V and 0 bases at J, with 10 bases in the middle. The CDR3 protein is CASSLVPQSSGANVLTF. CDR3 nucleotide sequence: TGCGCCAGCAGCTTGGTCCCTCAAAGCTCTGGGGCCAACGTCCTGACTTTC.

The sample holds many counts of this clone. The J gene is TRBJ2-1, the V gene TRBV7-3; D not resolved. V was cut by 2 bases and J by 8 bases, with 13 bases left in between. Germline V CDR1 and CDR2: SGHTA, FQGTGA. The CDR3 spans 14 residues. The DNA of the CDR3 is TGTGCCAGCAGCTTATCCCTGGGGTCGGATGAGCAGTTCTTC. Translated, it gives CASSLSLGSDEQFF.

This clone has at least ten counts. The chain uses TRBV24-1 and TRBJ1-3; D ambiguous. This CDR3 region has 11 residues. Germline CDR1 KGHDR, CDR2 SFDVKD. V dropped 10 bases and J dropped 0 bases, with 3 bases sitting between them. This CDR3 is CATSSGNTIYF. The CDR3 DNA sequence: TGTGCCACAAGCTCTGGAAACACCATATATTTT.

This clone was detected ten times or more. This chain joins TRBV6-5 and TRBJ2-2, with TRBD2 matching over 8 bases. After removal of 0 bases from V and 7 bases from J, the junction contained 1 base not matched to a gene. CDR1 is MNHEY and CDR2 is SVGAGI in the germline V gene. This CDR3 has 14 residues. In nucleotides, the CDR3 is TGTGCCAGCAGTTACTCTAGCGGGGACGGGGAGCTGTTTTTT. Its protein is CASSYSSGDGELFF.

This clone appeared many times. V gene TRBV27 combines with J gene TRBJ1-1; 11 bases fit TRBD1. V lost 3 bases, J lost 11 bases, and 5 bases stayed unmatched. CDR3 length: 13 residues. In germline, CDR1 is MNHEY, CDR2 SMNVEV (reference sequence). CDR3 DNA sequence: TGTGCCAGCAGTTTCGGACAGGGGGCTACGGCTTTCTTT. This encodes CASSFGQGATAFF.

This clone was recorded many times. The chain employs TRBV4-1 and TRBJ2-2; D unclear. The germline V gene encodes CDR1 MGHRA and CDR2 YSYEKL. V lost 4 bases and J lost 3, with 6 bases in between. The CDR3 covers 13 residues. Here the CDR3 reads CASSPGYTGELFF. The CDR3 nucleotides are TGCGCCAGCAGCCCCGGATACACCGGGGAGCTGTTTTTT.

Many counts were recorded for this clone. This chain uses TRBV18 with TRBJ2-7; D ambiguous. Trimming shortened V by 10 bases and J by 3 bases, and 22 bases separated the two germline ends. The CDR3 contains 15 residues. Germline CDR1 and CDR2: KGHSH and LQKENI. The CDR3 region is CANSFIGLGNYEQYF. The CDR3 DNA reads TGTGCCAACTCGTTTATAGGATTAGGGAACTACGAGCAGTACTTC.

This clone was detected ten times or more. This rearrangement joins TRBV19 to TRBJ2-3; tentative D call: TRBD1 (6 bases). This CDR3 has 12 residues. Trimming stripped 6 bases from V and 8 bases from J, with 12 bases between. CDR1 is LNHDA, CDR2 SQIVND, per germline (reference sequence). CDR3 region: CASSAGATTQYF. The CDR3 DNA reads TGTGCCAGTAGCGCAGGGGCAACTACGCAGTATTTT.

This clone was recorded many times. The CDR3 DNA reads TGCAGTGCTCCCAGGGCCCCCGGGGCAAAACTGTTTTTT. Translation: CSAPRAPGAKLFF. This chain connects TRBV20-1 to TRBJ1-4, with a weak D call TRBD1 (5 bases). CDR3 length equals 13 residues. Trimming removed 5 bases at V and 10 bases at J, with 17 bases between. The germline V gene encodes CDR1 DFQATT and CDR2 SNEGSKA (reference sequence).